The clone carrying this T cell receptor (beta chain) ranks as medium-sized. Its antigen is as yet unknown. The sequenced patients had an expansion of CD8+CD57+ cells seen by flow cytometry. A severe acquired aplastic anemia diagnosis applied to all patients. With 6 bases clipped from V and 6 bases from J, the junction kept 8 bases outside the gene matches. The V gene's germline CDR1 is DFQATT and CDR2 SNEGSKA (reference sequence). This CDR3 spans 14 amino acids. Genomic DNA templated the TCR beta VDJ and CDR3 profiling. TCRdb reprocessed the reads with MiXCR, giving one entry per CDR3 protein. The data show 89,000 or so distinct CDR3 sequences, approximately 73% seen once. These data originate in a study of CD8+CD57+ T cells in acquired aplastic anemia. Findings and caveats of the study: The same twenty-nine CD8+ CDR3 sequences occurred in patients and in controls.

V is TRBV20-1 and J is TRBJ1-5; 10 nucleotides line up with TRBD1. Sequencing was performed on sorted CD4+, CD8+, or CD8+CD57+ T cells (not recorded which) from PBMCs. This receptor was identified in a human donor with aplastic anemia. The CDR3 region has the DNA TGCAGTGCGACCGGGACAGGGGAGGTTCAGCCCCAGCATTTT. It encodes CSATGTGEVQPQHF.